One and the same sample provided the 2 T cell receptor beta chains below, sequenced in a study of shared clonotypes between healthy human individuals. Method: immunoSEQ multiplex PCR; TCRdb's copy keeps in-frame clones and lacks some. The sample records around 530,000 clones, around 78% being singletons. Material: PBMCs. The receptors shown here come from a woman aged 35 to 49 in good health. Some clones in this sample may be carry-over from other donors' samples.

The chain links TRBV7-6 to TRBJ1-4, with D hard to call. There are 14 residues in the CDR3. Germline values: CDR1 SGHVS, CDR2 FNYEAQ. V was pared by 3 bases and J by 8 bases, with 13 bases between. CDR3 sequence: CASSFSRLNEKLFF. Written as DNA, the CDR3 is TGTGCCAGCAGCTTCAGCCGGCTTAACGAAAAACTGTTTTTT.

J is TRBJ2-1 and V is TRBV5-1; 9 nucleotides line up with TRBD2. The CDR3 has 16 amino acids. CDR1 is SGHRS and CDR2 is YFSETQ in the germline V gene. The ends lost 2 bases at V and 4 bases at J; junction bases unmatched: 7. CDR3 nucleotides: TGCGCCAGCAGCTTCATTGCGGGAGGGGATTACAATGAGCAGTTCTTC. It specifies CASSFIAGGDYNEQFF.